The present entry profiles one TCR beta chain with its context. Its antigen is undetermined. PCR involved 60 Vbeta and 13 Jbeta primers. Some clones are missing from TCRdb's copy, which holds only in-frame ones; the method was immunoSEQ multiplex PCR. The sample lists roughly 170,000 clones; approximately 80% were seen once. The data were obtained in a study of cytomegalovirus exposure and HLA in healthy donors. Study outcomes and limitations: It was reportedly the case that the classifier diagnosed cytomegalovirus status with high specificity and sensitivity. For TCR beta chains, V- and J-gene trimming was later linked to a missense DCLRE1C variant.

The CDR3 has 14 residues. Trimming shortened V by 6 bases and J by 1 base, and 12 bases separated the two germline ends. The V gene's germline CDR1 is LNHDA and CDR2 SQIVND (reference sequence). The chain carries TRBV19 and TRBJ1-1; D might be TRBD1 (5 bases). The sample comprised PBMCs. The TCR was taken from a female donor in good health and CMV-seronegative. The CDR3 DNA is TGTGCCAGTAGGAGGGGCGGGAGGAACACTGAAGCTTTCTTT. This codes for CASRRGGRNTEAFF.